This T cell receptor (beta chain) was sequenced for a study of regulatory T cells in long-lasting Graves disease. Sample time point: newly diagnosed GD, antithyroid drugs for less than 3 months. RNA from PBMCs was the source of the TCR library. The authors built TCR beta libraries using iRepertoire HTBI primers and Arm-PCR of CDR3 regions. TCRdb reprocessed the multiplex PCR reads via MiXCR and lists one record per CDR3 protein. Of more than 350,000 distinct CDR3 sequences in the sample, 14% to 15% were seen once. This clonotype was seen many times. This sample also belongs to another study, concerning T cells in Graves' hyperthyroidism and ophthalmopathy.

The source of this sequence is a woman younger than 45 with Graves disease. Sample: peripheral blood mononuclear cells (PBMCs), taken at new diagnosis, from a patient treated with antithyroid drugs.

This CDR3 reads CASRTGGSGANVLTF. CDR3 nucleotides: TGTGCCAGCAGGACAGGGGGCTCTGGGGCCAACGTCCTGACTTTC. The chain links TRBV6-1 to TRBJ2-6; 9 positions agree with TRBD1. Germline assignment: CDR1 MNHNS and CDR2 SASEGT. This CDR3 region has 15 residues. J lost 0 bases, V lost 6 bases, and 0 bases had no gene match.